These 31 T cell receptor beta chains share one sample of origin, sequenced in a study of monozygotic twins with inflammatory bowel disease. Reprocessing the 5' RACE reads, TCRdb reports a single entry for every CDR3 protein and omits DNA. Recorded here are around 380,000 distinct CDR3 sequences; the top ten clones represent roughly 2.5%. Material for sequencing was blood. Receptors originate from a human donor with ulcerative colitis or Crohn's disease, or a healthy co-twin of an affected twin (not recorded which).

V usage is TRBV15 and J usage is TRBJ2-5; TCRdb picks TRBD2, but there is no DNA to check that call. The germline V gene encodes CDR1 LNHNV and CDR2 YYDKDF (reference sequence). The CDR3 totals 16 residues. CDR3 loop: CATSFRGGAPQETQYF. The whole variable domain, remainder taken from reference TRBV15 and TRBJ2-5, is DAMVIQNPRYQVTQFGKPVTLSCSQTLNHNVMYWYQQKSSQAPKLLFHYYDKDFNNEADTPDNFQSRRPNTSFCFLDIRSPGLGDTAMYLCATSFRGGAPQETQYFGPGTRLLVL.

The chain is built from TRBV29-1 and TRBJ2-1. Germline values: CDR1 SQVTM, CDR2 ANQGSEA. This CDR3 has 11 amino acids. The CDR3 spells CSVGGYNEQFF.

The V call is TRBV7-9, the J call TRBJ2-5. CDR3 length: 12 amino acids. Germline loops: CDR1 SEHNR, CDR2 FQNEAQ (reference sequence). CDR3 sequence: CASRLSSETQYF.

V usage is TRBV12-3 or TRBV12-4 and J usage is TRBJ2-2. The CDR3 totals 14 residues. This CDR3 is CASSSGLETGELFF.

The chain recombines TRBV5-1 with TRBJ1-5. The germline gives CDR1 SGHRS, CDR2 YFSETQ. This CDR3 spans 15 amino acids. The CDR3 here is CASSLGSAGDQPQHF.

The chain joins TRBV5-1 to TRBJ2-7; TCRdb gives TRBD2 as the D gene, but with no DNA this cannot be confirmed. Germline CDR1 reads SGHRS; CDR2 reads YFSETQ. This CDR3 spans 18 amino acids. CDR3 amino acids: CASSLALASGTPGRRQYF.

This chain connects TRBV6-2 or TRBV6-3 to TRBJ2-7. The CDR3 is 13 residues long. Germline values: CDR1 MNHEY, CDR2 SVGEGT. Here the CDR3 reads CASRWTVSYEQYF.

V and J are TRBV5-5 and TRBJ1-5. CDR3 length: 13 amino acids. CDR1 is SGHKS and CDR2 is YYEKEE in the germline V gene (reference sequence). CDR3: CASSSGENQPQHF. Together with reference TRBV5-5 and TRBJ1-5, the CDR3 gives the full variable domain: DAGVTQSPTHLIKTRGQQVTLRCSPISGHKSVSWYQQVLGQGPQFIFQYYEKEERGRGNFPDRFSARQFPNYSSELNVNALLLGDSALYLCASSSGENQPQHFGDGTRLSIL.

The chain has TRBV20-1 and TRBJ2-1; no DNA is available, so the TRBD2 call from TCRdb remains unchecked. The CDR3 sequence is 15 residues long. The germline CDR1 and CDR2 sequences are DFQATT and SNEGSKA (reference sequence). The CDR3: CSASRLAGEGNEQFF.

This rearrangement joins TRBV7-2 to TRBJ1-1; TCRdb reports TRBD1, a call that lacks DNA to check it against. CDR1 is SGHTA and CDR2 is FQGNSA in the germline V gene. The CDR3 is 14 residues long. The CDR3 protein is CASSSGRGWTEAFF.

The gene calls are TRBV19 and TRBJ2-1; the TCRdb D gene call, TRBD2, has no DNA to confirm it. CDR1 and CDR2 (germline): LNHDA, SQIVND (reference sequence). The CDR3 consists of 16 residues. The CDR3 spells CASSIVAGLKSNEQFF.

This chain uses TRBV6-6 with TRBJ2-1. CDR1 and CDR2 (germline): MNHNY, SVGAGI (reference sequence). The CDR3 loop spans 12 amino acids. This CDR3 reads CASKVGYNEQFF.

This chain uses TRBV18 with TRBJ2-1; as DNA is missing, the TRBD2 call by TCRdb cannot be tested. This CDR3 is built from 15 residues. The germline gives CDR1 KGHSH, CDR2 LQKENI. CDR3 protein: CASSPSSLALNEQFF.

V and J are TRBV30 and TRBJ2-1; TCRdb reports TRBD2, a call that lacks DNA to check it against. The CDR3 length is 13 residues. Per germline, CDR1 GTSNPN and CDR2 SVGIG (reference sequence). The CDR3 here is CAWSGTSGLEQFF.

The chain has TRBV27 and TRBJ2-1; TCRdb's D call, TRBD1, is unchecked because there is no DNA. Germline V gene data show CDR1 as MNHEY and CDR2 as SMNVEV (reference sequence). The CDR3 is 14 amino acids. The CDR3 region is CASSFSGHSSEQFF.

The J gene is TRBJ2-4, the V gene TRBV9. The germline gives CDR1 SGDLS, CDR2 YYNGEE. This CDR3 is 15 amino acids long. This CDR3 reads CASSVSGLPKNIQYF.

The V and J genes are TRBV11-1 and TRBJ2-1; with no DNA, the TCRdb D assignment of TRBD2 cannot be verified. The CDR3 runs 18 residues. CDR1 and CDR2 (germline): SGHAT, FQDESV (reference sequence). The CDR3 reads CASSSSGLAGVSYNEQFF.

The V and J genes are TRBV6-1 and TRBJ1-5. This CDR3 has 18 residues. Germline V gene data show CDR1 as MNHNS and CDR2 as SASEGT. The CDR3 is CASSKGPIRVSGNQPQHF.

The chain is built from TRBV7-2 and TRBJ1-5. This CDR3 region has 12 residues. CDR1 and CDR2 (germline): SGHTA, FQGNSA. The CDR3 reads CASSLETQPQHF.

The chain links TRBV7-9 to TRBJ2-7; lacking DNA, the TRBD1 call made by TCRdb goes unchecked. This CDR3 comprises 15 residues. The germline CDR1 and CDR2 sequences are SEHNR and FQNEAQ (reference sequence). CDR3 sequence reads: CASSLGQGGTYEQYF.

CDR3 sequence reads: CASSFQGASGNTIYF. The chain employs TRBV5-1 and TRBJ1-3; TCRdb designates TRBD1, a call that cannot be tested without DNA. The CDR3 covers 15 residues. In germline, CDR1 is SGHRS, CDR2 YFSETQ.

CDR3 region: CSVVYGTDRSETQYF. The chain has TRBV29-1 and TRBJ2-5; TCRdb indicates TRBD1, and absent DNA this call remains unverified. The CDR3 contains 15 residues. Looked up from germline, CDR1 is SQVTM and CDR2 is ANQGSEA.

The chain links TRBV2 to TRBJ1-3; TCRdb outputs TRBD1, but without DNA this stays unchecked. The CDR3 loop spans 14 amino acids. Germline lookup yields CDR1 SNHLY and CDR2 FYNNEI. The CDR3 is CASNVRGSGNTIYF.

This CDR3 reads CASSEFRTSGTDTQYF. The rearrangement joins TRBV10-2 to TRBJ2-3; TCRdb names TRBD2, which stays unverified in the absence of DNA. CDR1 WSHSY and CDR2 SAAADI come from the germline V gene. The CDR3 totals 16 residues.

The chain has TRBV7-9 and TRBJ2-2; the D call from TCRdb, TRBD1, cannot be confirmed without DNA. The CDR3 extends over 13 amino acids. The V gene's germline CDR1 is SEHNR and CDR2 FQNEAQ (reference sequence). CDR3 amino acids: CASSRQGTGELFF.

The J gene is TRBJ2-1, the V gene TRBV10-3; no DNA is available, so the TRBD2 call from TCRdb remains unchecked. CDR3 length equals 16 residues. In germline, CDR1 is ENHRY, CDR2 SYGVKD. CDR3 region: CAISDWRGGSYNEQFF.

CDR3 sequence: CATRAGANTGELFF. The chain carries TRBV24-1 and TRBJ2-2. The CDR3 extends over 14 amino acids. Germline assignment: CDR1 KGHDR and CDR2 SFDVKD.

The rearrangement uses TRBV28 and TRBJ1-1; the TRBD1 assignment by TCRdb is unverifiable without DNA. Germline assignment: CDR1 MDHEN and CDR2 SYDVKM. This CDR3 contains 13 residues. The CDR3 loop reads CAIERQANTEAFF.

The chain carries TRBV5-5 and TRBJ1-2; TCRdb's D call, TRBD1, is unchecked because there is no DNA. The CDR3 loop spans 13 amino acids. Germline V gene sequence: CDR1 SGHKS, CDR2 YYEKEE (reference sequence). The CDR3 loop is CASSWTGGYGYTF.

This chain joins TRBV6-5 and TRBJ2-1; TCRdb indicates TRBD1, and absent DNA this call remains unverified. Germline CDR1 MNHEY, CDR2 SVGAGI. This CDR3 is built from 12 residues. CDR3 sequence: CASSSLTREQFF.

This chain links TRBV5-4 with TRBJ2-5. CDR1 is SGHNT, CDR2 YYREEE, per germline (reference sequence). The CDR3 has 12 amino acids. The chain's CDR3 is CASSLSEKTQYF.